The present TCR beta chain was sequenced within a study of T-cell memory formation after mild COVID-19. The germline CDR1 and CDR2 sequences are SQVTM and ANQGSEA. This CDR3 has 16 residues. The trim removed 0 bases at V and 8 bases at J, leaving 12 bases unmatched. The study's findings and limits: The appearance of some responding clones in pre-infection memory suggested that cross-reactive memory joined.

MiXCR was run by TCRdb on the 5' RACE reads, yielding one entry per CDR3 protein. The data show about 110,000 distinct CDR3 sequences, with approximately 15% seen just once and less than 40% held by the top ten. In regard to this clonotype: As yet, its antigen is unknown.

Sequencing was carried out using PBMCs or a T cell subset sorted from them (not recorded which). This chain connects TRBV29-1 to TRBJ2-1; 8 bases agree with TRBD2. The clonotype originates from a man aged 18 to 30 who had mild COVID-19 (a few samples of this study predate the infection). Cell type and time point are not known. The CDR3 loop reads CSVEDWSSGAGDEQFF. The DNA of the CDR3 is TGCAGCGTTGAAGATTGGAGTAGCGGGGCGGGGGATGAGCAGTTCTTC.